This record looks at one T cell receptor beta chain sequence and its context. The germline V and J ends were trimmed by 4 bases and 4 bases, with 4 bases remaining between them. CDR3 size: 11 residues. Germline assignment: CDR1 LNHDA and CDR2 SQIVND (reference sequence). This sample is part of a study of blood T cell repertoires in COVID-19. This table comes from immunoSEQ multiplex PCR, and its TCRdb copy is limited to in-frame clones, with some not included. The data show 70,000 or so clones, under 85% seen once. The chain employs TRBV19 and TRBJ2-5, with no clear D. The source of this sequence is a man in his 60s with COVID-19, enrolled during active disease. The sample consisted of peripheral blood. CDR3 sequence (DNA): TGTGCCAGTAGTACCAGAGAGACCCAGTACTTC. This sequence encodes CASSTRETQYF.